This T cell receptor beta chain comes out of a study of T-cell memory formation after mild COVID-19 (dated by TCRdb to the early 2020s). Notes on the research overall: TCR sequence clusters from the two donors were largely donor specific. Longitudinal TCRalpha and TCRbeta repertoire sequencing tracked T-cell clones expanding and contracting after mild COVID-19 in two donors. The cohort was made up of two young adult volunteers, one female and one male, who were previously healthy. General findings and caveats noted by the study authors: Balanced CD4/CD8 phenotypes were observed for clones contracting from day 15 to 85, whereas a bias towards CD4+ was observed for a second wave of clones expanding from day 15 to 37. Contracting CD4+ clones were located mainly in the CM and EM memory subsets, whereas CD8+ clones were found to be enriched in EMRA. Some responding clones were detected in pre-infection memory, suggesting pre-existing cross-reactive memory T cells joined the SARS-CoV-2 response. Only two mild cases were covered in the study, and larger cohorts including severe cases with pre-infection samples were considered necessary. SARS-CoV-2 specificity was not confirmed for the second-wave clones peaking on day 37.

The sequencer was an Illumina NovaSeq 6000. cDNA libraries for TCRalpha and TCRbeta were prepared by 5'RACE using constant-segment primers, with sample barcodes and unique molecular identifiers added. RNA was extracted from every sample with Trizol reagent. Amplification of the libraries took two PCR steps, and the second step added a second sample barcode plus Illumina TruSeq adapters. Sequencing of libraries was performed on an Illumina NovaSeq with 2 x 150 bp paired-end reads. The authors processed their data as follows. Reads were demultiplexed and collapsed into UMI-guided consensus sequences with migec v1.2.7. Using mixcr v2.1.11, UMI consensuses were aligned to TRA and TRB V and J templates and then assembled into clonotypes. A clonotype was counted as expanded or contracted only when both edgeR and NoisET called the clonotype significant, with the noise models trained on biological replicates. edgeR calls used a false discovery rate-adjusted p below 0.01 and a log2 fold-change threshold of 1. As an exploratory analysis of dynamics, PCA with hierarchical clustering was applied to max-normalized trajectories of the 1000 most abundant clonotypes. Separately sequenced CD4+ and CD8+ repertoires were used to assign a CD4 or CD8 phenotype to each responding clone. The raw public reads went through TCRdb reprocessing: fastp at Q25, MiXCR clone calling, in-frame beta chains kept. Rows merge per CDR3 protein into single entries with the most common DNA and genes. In this record, the V and J calls reflect TCRdb's handling and not the investigators' own analysis. A total of hundreds of thousands of distinct CDR3 sequences appear in this sample, about 20% of them only once. Jointly, the top ten make up roughly 8.1% of the sample.

This clonotype came up a few times. Its antigen has not been determined. Within one base of it there is no much larger clone, and no base qualities were kept. Ficoll-Paque density gradient centrifugation was the method used to isolate PBMCs. Looking up the germline V gene yields CDR1 KGHSH and CDR2 LQKENI. Trimming takes 2 bases from V and 4 bases from J, and the germline ends sit 14 bases apart. Its CDR3 holds 15 amino acids, cysteine through phenylalanine. Of all the DNA, just the CDR3 is kept, 45 bases in frame from base 1. Here the chain combines TRBV18 and TRBJ2-5; tentative D gene TRBD2, with 5 bases matching. Sequencing input: PBMCs or a T cell subset sorted from them (not recorded which). The source is an adult woman who had mild COVID-19 (a few samples of this study predate the infection). The sample titles of this study are shuffled in the database, so cell type and time point are left out; the donor was told from shared clones. The CDR3 in this case is CASSPILARRETQYF. Read as DNA, the sequence is TGTGCCAGCTCACCAATCTTAGCGAGACGAGAGACCCAGTACTTC.